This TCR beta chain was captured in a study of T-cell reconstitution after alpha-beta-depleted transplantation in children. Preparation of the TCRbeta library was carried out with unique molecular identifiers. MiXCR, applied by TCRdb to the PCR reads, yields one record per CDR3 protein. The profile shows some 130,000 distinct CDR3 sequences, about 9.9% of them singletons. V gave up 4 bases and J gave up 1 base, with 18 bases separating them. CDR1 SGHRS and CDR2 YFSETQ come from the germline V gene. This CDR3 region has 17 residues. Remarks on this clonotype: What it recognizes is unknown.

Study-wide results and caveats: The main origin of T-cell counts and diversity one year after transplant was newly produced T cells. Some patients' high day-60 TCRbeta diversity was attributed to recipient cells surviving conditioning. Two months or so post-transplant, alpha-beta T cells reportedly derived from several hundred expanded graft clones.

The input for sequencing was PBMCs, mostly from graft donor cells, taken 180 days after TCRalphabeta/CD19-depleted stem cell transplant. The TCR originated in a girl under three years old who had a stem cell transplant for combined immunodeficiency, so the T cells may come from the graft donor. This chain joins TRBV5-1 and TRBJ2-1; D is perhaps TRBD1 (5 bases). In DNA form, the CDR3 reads TGCGCCAGCAGCCACCGACAGCCCCAAGAGTCCTACAATGAGCAGTTCTTC. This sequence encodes CASSHRQPQESYNEQFF.